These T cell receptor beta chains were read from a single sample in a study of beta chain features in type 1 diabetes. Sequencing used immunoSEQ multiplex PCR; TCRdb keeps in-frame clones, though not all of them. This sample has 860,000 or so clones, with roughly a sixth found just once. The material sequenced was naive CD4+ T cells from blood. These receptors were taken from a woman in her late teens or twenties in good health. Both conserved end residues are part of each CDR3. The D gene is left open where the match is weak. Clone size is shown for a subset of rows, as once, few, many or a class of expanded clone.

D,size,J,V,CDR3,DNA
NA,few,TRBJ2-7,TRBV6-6,CASRQGSSYEQYF,TGTGCCAGCAGGCAGGGGAGCTCCTACGAGCAGTACTTC
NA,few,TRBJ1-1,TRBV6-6,CASSKKGLWQNTEAFF,TGTGCCAGCAGTAAAAAGGGTTTATGGCAGAACACTGAAGCTTTCTTT
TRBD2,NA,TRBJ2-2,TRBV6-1,CASRGLAGITGELFF,TGTGCCAGCAGGGGACTAGCGGGAATCACCGGGGAGCTGTTTTTT
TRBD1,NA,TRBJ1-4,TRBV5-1,CASSTLQGRNEKLFF,TGCGCCAGCAGCACTCTACAGGGGAGGAATGAAAAACTGTTTTTT
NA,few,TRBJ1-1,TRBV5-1,CASSPRGRGTEAFF,TGCGCCAGCAGTCCCCGTGGGCGCGGGACTGAAGCTTTCTTT
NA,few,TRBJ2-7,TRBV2,CASTGGIEQYF,TGTGCCAGCACTGGGGGGATCGAGCAGTACTTC
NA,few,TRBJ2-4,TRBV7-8,CASSARTGRAKNIQYF,TGTGCCAGCAGCGCTCGGACTGGTCGAGCCAAAAACATTCAGTACTTC
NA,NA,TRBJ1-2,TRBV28,CASSLWTAYYGYTF,TGTGCCAGCAGTTTATGGACAGCCTACTATGGCTACACCTTC
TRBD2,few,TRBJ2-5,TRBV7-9,CASSPSGRGQETQYF,TGTGCCAGCAGCCCTAGCGGGAGGGGTCAAGAGACCCAGTACTTC
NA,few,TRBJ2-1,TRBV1,CTSSQEMERRGGGYNEQFF,TGCACCAGCAGCCAAGAAATGGAGCGGAGGGGAGGGGGTTACAATGAGCAGTTCTTC
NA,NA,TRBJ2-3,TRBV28,CASRTASTDTQYF,TGTGCCAGCAGAACAGCTAGCACAGATACGCAGTATTTT
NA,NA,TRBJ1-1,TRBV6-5,CASSPDMNTEAFF,TGTGCCAGCAGTCCGGACATGAACACTGAAGCTTTCTTT
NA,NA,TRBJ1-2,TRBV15,CATSRVGLDGYTF,TGTGCCACCAGCAGAGTGGGGTTGGACGGCTACACCTTC
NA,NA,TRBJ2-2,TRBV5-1,CASSQPGNTGELFF,TGCGCCAGCAGTCAGCCAGGGAACACCGGGGAGCTGTTTTTT
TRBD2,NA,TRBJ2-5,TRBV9,CASSVLGREEETQYF,TGTGCCAGCAGCGTTTTAGGTCGGGAGGAGGAGACCCAGTACTTC
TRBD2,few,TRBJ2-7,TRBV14,CASSQVGHGRDEQYF,TGTGCCAGCAGCCAAGTCGGACACGGGAGGGACGAGCAGTACTTC
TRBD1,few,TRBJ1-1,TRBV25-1,CASSRTGQTEAFF,TGTGCCAGCAGTCGGACAGGGCAGACTGAAGCTTTCTTT
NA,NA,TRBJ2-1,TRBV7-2,CASRKRRLAHEQFF,TGTGCCAGCAGAAAAAGGAGGTTAGCGCATGAGCAGTTCTTC
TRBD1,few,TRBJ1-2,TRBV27,CASSPHQGAPAIGYTF,TGTGCCAGCAGCCCTCACCAGGGGGCCCCGGCGATCGGCTACACCTTC
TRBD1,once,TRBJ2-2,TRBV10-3,CAISEFPDRVFGGELFF,TGTGCCATCAGTGAATTCCCGGACAGGGTATTTGGCGGGGAGCTGTTTTTT
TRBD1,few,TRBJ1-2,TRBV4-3,CASRGTGGRSSGYTF,TGCGCCAGCAGGGGGACAGGGGGCAGGTCAAGTGGCTACACCTTC
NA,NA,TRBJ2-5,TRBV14,CASSQAQETQYF,TGTGCCAGCAGCCAAGCTCAAGAGACCCAGTACTTC
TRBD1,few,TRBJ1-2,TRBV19,CASSTGTGGLYGYTF,TGTGCCAGTAGTACTGGGACAGGGGGGCTTTATGGCTACACCTTC
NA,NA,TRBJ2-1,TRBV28,CASKMGARRFSYNEQFF,TGTGCCAGCAAAATGGGTGCGCGGCGTTTTTCCTACAATGAGCAGTTCTTC